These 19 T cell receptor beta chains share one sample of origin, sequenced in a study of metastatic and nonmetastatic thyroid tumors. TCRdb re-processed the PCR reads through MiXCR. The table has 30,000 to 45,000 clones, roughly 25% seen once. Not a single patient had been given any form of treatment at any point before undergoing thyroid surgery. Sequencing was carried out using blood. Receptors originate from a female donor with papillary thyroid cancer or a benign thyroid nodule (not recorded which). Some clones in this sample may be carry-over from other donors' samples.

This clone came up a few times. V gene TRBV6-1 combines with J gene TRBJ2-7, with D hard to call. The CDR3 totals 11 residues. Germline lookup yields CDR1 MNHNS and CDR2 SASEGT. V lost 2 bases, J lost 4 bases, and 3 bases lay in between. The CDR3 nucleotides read TGTGCCAGCAGTGAAATTTACGAGCAGTACTTC. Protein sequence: CASSEIYEQYF.

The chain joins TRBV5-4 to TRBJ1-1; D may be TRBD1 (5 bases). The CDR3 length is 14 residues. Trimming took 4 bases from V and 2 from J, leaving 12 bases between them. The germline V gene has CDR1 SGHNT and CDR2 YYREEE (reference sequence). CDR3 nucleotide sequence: TGTGCCAGCAGCCCGGGACGATTAAACACTGAAGCTTTCTTT. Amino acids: CASSPGRLNTEAFF.

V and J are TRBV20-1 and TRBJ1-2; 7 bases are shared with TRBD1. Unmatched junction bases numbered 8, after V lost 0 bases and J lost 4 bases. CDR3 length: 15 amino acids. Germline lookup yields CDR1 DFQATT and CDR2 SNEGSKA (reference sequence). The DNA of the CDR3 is TGCAGTGCTAGAGATCCCGAAGGGGGCAGCTATGGCTACACCTTC. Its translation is CSARDPEGGSYGYTF.

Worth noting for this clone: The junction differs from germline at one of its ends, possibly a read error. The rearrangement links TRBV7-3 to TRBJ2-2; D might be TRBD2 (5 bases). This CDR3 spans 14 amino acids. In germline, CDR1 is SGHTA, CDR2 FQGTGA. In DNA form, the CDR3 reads TGTGCCATCAGCCCCACTGGCGAGCCCGGGGAGCCGTTTTTT. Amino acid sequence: CAISPTGEPGEPFF. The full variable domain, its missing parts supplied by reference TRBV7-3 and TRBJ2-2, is GAGVSQTPSNKVTEKGKYVELRCDPISGHTALYWYRQSLGQGPEFLIYFQGTGAADDSGLPNDRFFAVRPEGSVSTLKIQRTERGDSAVYLCAISPTGEPGEPFFGEGSRLTVL.

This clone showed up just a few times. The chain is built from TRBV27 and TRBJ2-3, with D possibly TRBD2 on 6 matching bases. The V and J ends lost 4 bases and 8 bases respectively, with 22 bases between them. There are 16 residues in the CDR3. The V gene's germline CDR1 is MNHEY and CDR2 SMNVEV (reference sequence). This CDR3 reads CASSSPRLERGRTQYF. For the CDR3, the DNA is TGTGCCAGCAGTTCCCCGAGACTAGAGAGAGGGCGTACGCAGTATTTT.

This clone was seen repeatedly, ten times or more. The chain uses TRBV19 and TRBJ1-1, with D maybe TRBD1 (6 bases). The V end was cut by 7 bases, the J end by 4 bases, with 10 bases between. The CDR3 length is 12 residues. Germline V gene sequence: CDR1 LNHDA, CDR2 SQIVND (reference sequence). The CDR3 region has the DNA TGTGCCAGTACCGACAGGACCACTGAAGCTTTCTTT. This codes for CASTDRTTEAFF. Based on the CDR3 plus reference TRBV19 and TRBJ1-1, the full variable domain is DGGITQSPKYLFRKEGQNVTLSCEQNLNHDAMYWYRQDPGQGLRLIYYSQIVNDFQKGDIAEGYSVSREKKESFPLTVTSAQKNPTAFYLCASTDRTTEAFFGQGTRLTVV.

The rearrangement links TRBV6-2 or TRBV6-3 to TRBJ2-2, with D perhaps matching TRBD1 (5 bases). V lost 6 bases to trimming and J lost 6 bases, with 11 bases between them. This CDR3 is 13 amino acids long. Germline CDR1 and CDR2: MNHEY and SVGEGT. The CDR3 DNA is TGTGCCAGCAGCTTCCACAGGTCCGGGGAGCTGTTTTTT. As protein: CASSFHRSGELFF.

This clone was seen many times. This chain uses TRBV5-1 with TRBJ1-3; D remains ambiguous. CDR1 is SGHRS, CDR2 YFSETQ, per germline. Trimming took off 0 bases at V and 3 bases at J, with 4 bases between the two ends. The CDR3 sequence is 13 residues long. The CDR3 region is CASSLDVGNTIYF. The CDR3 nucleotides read TGCGCCAGCAGCTTGGATGTTGGAAACACCATATATTTT.

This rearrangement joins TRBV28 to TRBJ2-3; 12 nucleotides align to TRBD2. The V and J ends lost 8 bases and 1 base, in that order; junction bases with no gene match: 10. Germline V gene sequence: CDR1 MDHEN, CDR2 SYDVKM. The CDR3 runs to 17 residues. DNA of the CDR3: TGTGCCAGCGGTCTACTAGCGGGGGGCGCCCGCACAGATACGCAGTATTTT. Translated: CASGLLAGGARTDTQYF.

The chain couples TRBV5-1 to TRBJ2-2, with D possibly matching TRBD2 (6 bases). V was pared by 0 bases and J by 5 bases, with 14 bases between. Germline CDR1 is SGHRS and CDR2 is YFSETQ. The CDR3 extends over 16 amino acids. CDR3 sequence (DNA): TGCGCCAGCAGCTTGGTGGGGGGAGAAAGGACCGGGGAGCTGTTTTTT. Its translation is CASSLVGGERTGELFF.

The CDR3 nucleotides are TGCAGTGCCATGCTTCGTTTGAACACTGAAGCTTTCTTT. As protein: CSAMLRLNTEAFF. The rearrangement uses TRBV20-1 and TRBJ1-1; D unclear. Trimming shortened V by 6 bases and J by 0 bases, and 11 bases separated the two germline ends. CDR1 is DFQATT and CDR2 is SNEGSKA in the germline V gene (reference sequence). CDR3 length: 13 residues.

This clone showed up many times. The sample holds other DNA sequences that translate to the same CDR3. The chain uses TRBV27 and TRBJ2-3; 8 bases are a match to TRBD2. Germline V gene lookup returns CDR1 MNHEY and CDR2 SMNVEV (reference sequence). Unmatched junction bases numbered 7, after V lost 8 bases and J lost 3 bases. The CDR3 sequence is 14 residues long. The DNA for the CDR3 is TGTGCCAGCGGTATAGCGGGGAGAACAGATACGCAGTATTTT. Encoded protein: CASGIAGRTDTQYF.

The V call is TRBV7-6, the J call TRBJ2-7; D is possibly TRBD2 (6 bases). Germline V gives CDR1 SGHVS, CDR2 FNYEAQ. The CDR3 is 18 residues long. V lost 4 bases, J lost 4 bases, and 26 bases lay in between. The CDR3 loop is CASSSSPGGLVITYEQYF. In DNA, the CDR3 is TGTGCCAGCAGCTCATCGCCTGGGGGGTTAGTTATTACTTACGAGCAGTACTTC.

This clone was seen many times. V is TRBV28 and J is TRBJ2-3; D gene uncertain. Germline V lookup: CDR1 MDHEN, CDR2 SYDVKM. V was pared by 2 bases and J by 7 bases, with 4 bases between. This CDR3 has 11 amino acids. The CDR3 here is CASSLKYTQYF. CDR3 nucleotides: TGTGCCAGCAGTTTAAAGTATACGCAGTATTTT.

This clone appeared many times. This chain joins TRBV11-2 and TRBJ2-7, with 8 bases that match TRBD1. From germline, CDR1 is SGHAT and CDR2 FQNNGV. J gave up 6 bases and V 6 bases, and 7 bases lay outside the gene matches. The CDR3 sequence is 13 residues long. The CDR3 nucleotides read TGTGCCAGCAGTTTCGGACAGGGTGGCGAGCAGTACTTC. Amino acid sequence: CASSFGQGGEQYF.

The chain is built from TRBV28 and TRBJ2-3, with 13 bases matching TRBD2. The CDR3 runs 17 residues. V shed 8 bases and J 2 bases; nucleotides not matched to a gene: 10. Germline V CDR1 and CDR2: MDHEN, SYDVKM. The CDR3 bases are TGTGCCAGCGGTCGACTAGCGGGGGGCGCCCTCACAGATACGCAGTATTTT. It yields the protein CASGRLAGGALTDTQYF.

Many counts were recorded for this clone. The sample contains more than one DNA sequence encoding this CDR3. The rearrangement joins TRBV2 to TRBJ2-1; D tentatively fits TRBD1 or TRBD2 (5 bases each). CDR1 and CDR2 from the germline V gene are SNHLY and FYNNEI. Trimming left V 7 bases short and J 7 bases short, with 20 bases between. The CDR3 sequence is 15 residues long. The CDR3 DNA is TGTGCCAGCAAGGGGCTGTCCGGGGAGAGTAATGAGCAGTTCTTC. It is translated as CASKGLSGESNEQFF. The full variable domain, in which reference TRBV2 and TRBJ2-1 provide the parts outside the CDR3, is EPEVTQTPSHQVTQMGQEVILRCVPISNHLYFYWYRQILGQKVEFLVSFYNNEISEKSEIFDDQFSVERPDGSNFTLKIRSTKLEDSAMYFCASKGLSGESNEQFFGPGTRLTVL.

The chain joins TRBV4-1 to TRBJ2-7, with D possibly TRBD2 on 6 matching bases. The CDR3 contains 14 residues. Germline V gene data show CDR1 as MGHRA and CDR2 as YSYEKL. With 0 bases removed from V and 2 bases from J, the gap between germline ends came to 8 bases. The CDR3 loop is CASSQEGLPYEQYF. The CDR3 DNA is TGCGCCAGCAGCCAAGAGGGACTCCCCTACGAGCAGTACTTC.

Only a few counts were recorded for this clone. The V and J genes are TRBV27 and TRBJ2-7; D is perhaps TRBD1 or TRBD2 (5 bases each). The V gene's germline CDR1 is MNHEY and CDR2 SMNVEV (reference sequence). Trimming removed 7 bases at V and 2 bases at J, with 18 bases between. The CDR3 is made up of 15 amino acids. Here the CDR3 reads CASTISGAGAYEQYF. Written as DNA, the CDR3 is TGTGCCAGCACCATCTCCGGGGCCGGGGCCTACGAGCAGTACTTC.